These T cell receptor beta chains were read from a single sample in a study of T cells after somatic rescue of genetic block. Profiled with immunoSEQ multiplex PCR; TCRdb holds only in-frame clones, not every one. Found here are fewer than 15,000 clones, over 60% of them singletons; the top ten hold approximately 19%. Sequencing input: peripheral blood mononuclear cells (PBMCs). These receptors were obtained from a boy under 18. Both conserved end residues are part of each CDR3. Clone size is not always given. Where it is, it says once, few, many or a class for expanded clones.

CDR3aa	j_gene	abundance	v_gene
CASSSQGGDTEAFF	TRBJ1-1	once	TRBV6-1
CASSLRTGSTDTQYF	TRBJ2-3	few	TRBV9
CASSSRTSGRVPYEQYF	TRBJ2-7	NA	TRBV12-1
CASSSTGTSGYTQYF	TRBJ2-3	NA	TRBV27
CASSYSRPHWGNEQFF	TRBJ2-1	NA	TRBV6-5
CASSQEKLGETQYF	TRBJ2-5	NA	TRBV4-2
CASSESKIHTQYF	TRBJ2-3	NA	TRBV10-2
CAWSVPGGGPDTQYF	TRBJ2-3	NA	TRBV30
CASSWGQGYGYTF	TRBJ1-2	NA	TRBV2
CASTKVGGAEEKLFF	TRBJ1-4	NA	TRBV6-5
CASRPHGNQPQHF	TRBJ1-5	NA	TRBV6-6
CASSDFRALSNTQYF	TRBJ2-3	NA	TRBV25-1
CASSIPTAGGYEQYF	NA	NA	TRBV28
CASSTRQFSPLHF	TRBJ1-6	NA	TRBV5-8
CASSIPSTDTQYF	TRBJ2-3	NA	TRBV19
CASSQGGGRINEKLFF	TRBJ1-4	NA	TRBV4-2
CASSLEQENEKLFF	TRBJ1-4	NA	TRBV7-9
CASSLMGAGTDTQYF	TRBJ2-3	NA	TRBV5-1
CASSFSRDSLYGYTF	TRBJ1-2	NA	TRBV5-1
CASSSLPGYEQYF	TRBJ2-7	few	TRBV19
CASSGVTGARNTEAFF	TRBJ1-1	few	TRBV6-1
CASSAQGGRLWNEQFF	TRBJ2-1	NA	TRBV6-1
CASSLSAYYEQYF	TRBJ2-7	once	TRBV28
CASSHPWTGGTDTQYF	TRBJ2-3	NA	TRBV4-1
CASRSNTEAFF	TRBJ1-1	NA	TRBV11-2
CASSFPMGGLHTGELFF	TRBJ2-2	NA	TRBV28
CSVEALGGGAKNIQYF	TRBJ2-4	NA	TRBV29-1
CASAGGGPSYEQYF	TRBJ2-7	NA	TRBV6-6
CASSQEPSGDAGELFF	TRBJ2-2	NA	TRBV4-2
CASSSPPSTIYF	TRBJ1-3	few	TRBV5-5
CASSLNQRDTQYF	TRBJ2-3	NA	TRBV18
CASSHRTAEEDEQYF	TRBJ2-7	NA	TRBV6-4
CASSQDPRGELFF	TRBJ2-2	medium-sized	TRBV4-2
CASSIELAGTGLGDTQYF	TRBJ2-3	NA	TRBV19
CASSPPGHSTDTQYF	TRBJ2-3	NA	TRBV5-1
CASSIIGARYSAAGGYTF	TRBJ1-2	NA	TRBV19
CASSLAGVGNQPQHF	TRBJ1-5	once	TRBV5-1
CASRPTRGEQFF	TRBJ2-1	NA	TRBV6-6
CASSSFEGARETQYF	TRBJ2-5	NA	TRBV6-5
CASSGTEGYEQYF	TRBJ2-7	few	TRBV25-1
CASSDRSGNTIYF	TRBJ1-3	once	TRBV6-1
CASSIDRGRSGSKYEQYF	TRBJ2-7	NA	TRBV5-1
CASSAGTSYYEQYF	NA	NA	TRBV9